Following are 15 T cell receptor beta chains from one sample sequenced in a study of response to subunit inactivated influenza vaccine. TCRdb ran MiXCR on the RT-PCR reads and lists one entry per CDR3 protein. The sample lists about 480,000 distinct CDR3 sequences; approximately 24% were seen once. The sample here was CD4+ T cells sorted from PBMCs, taken 4 to 6 days after vaccination. Every receptor here comes from a man aged 50-59 years who received an inactivated influenza vaccine.

The CDR3 DNA reads TGCGCCAGCAGCCAAGGGGCGGGAGGGCGTCGGAATGAGCAGTTCTTC. This codes for CASSQGAGGRRNEQFF. The rearrangement joins TRBV4-3 to TRBJ2-1; 9 nucleotides align to TRBD2. Germline lookup yields CDR1 LGHNA and CDR2 YSLEER. CDR3 size: 16 residues. V was pared by 1 base and J by 7 bases, with 8 bases of the junction left unmatched.

This clonotype was observed a handful of times. The V and J genes are TRBV12-3 or TRBV12-4 and TRBJ2-1; D possibly corresponds to TRBD2 (6 bases). V was trimmed by 7 bases and J by 0 bases, leaving 10 bases between them. This CDR3 contains 14 residues. For the CDR3, the DNA is TGTGCCAGCAAATTCGGGAGCTCCTACAATGAGCAGTTCTTC. Its protein product is CASKFGSSYNEQFF.

The chain is built from TRBV7-6 and TRBJ2-1; 7 bases agree with TRBD2. This CDR3 is 16 amino acids long. Germline loops: CDR1 SGHVS, CDR2 FNYEAQ. The ends lost 5 bases at V and 2 bases at J; junction bases unmatched: 9. This CDR3 reads CASSATSGEPYNEQFF. CDR3 coding DNA: TGTGCCAGCAGCGCAACAAGCGGGGAACCCTACAATGAGCAGTTCTTC.

The sample holds a few counts of this clonotype. The chain is built from TRBV28 and TRBJ2-3; D possibly uses TRBD1 or TRBD2 (5 bases each). The CDR3 is 14 residues long. Germline V gene lookup returns CDR1 MDHEN and CDR2 SYDVKM. Trimming pared 6 bases from V and 8 bases from J, leaving 18 bases between. The chain's CDR3 is CASRPGPRFTTQYF. The CDR3 DNA reads TGTGCCAGCAGACCGGGACCCCGATTTACTACGCAGTATTTT.

As regards this clonotype: One base away lies a much larger clone, so this may be a sequencing read error. V gene TRBV20-1 combines with J gene TRBJ2-1; D is unresolved. There are 14 residues in the CDR3. V was cut by 2 bases and J by 3 bases, with 11 bases left in between. Germline-derived CDR1 and CDR2 are DFQATT and SNEGSKA (reference sequence). The CDR3 region is CSARRQASYNEQFF. In DNA, the CDR3 is TGCAGTGCTAGAAGGCAGGCTAGCTACAATGAGCAGTTCTTC.

This clonotype showed up just a few times. The V and J genes are TRBV20-1 and TRBJ2-5; D gene ambiguous. Trimming cost V 4 bases and J 5 bases, with 14 bases left between them. The length of the CDR3 is 13 residues. Germline V gives CDR1 DFQATT, CDR2 SNEGSKA (reference sequence). CDR3: CSAIEQTAETQYF. As DNA, the CDR3 is TGCAGTGCTATCGAACAGACGGCGGAGACCCAGTACTTC.

This chain connects TRBV15 to TRBJ1-5; D is perhaps TRBD1 (5 bases). Germline CDR1 LNHNV, CDR2 YYDKDF (reference sequence). V lost 0 bases and J lost 7, with 13 bases in between. There are 15 residues in the CDR3. The CDR3 DNA sequence: TGTGCCACCAGCAGAGATCCCAGGGCCAGGCAGCCCCAGCATTTT. The encoded protein is CATSRDPRARQPQHF.

This clonotype was detected only a few times. The rearrangement joins TRBV25-1 to TRBJ2-1, with 10 nucleotides matching TRBD2. The V gene end was trimmed by 5 bases and the J gene end by 5 bases; junction bases not matched to a gene: 6. This CDR3 is built from 15 residues. Germline V CDR1 and CDR2: MGHDK, SYGVNS. In nucleotides, the CDR3 is TGTGCCAGCAGTCAACTAGCGGGGCTTAACAATGAGCAGTTCTTC. Translating gives CASSQLAGLNNEQFF. Based on the CDR3 plus reference TRBV25-1 and TRBJ2-1, the full variable domain is EADIYQTPRYLVIGTGKKITLECSQTMGHDKMYWYQQDPGMELHLIHYSYGVNSTEKGDLSSESTVSRIRTEHFPLTLESARPSHTSQYLCASSQLAGLNNEQFFGPGTRLTVL.

This clonotype was detected a few times. V and J are TRBV5-5 and TRBJ2-1; unclear D gene. V gave up 5 bases and J gave up 10 bases, with 31 bases separating them. CDR3 length: 18 amino acids. In germline, CDR1 is SGHKS, CDR2 YYEKEE (reference sequence). The CDR3 DNA reads TGTGCCAGCAGTTTAGGAGTACTAAAACGGATAGCATATGGCGAGCAGTTCTTC. Its translation is CASSLGVLKRIAYGEQFF. Looking up the rest from reference TRBV5-5 and TRBJ2-1 gives the full variable domain: DAGVTQSPTHLIKTRGQQVTLRCSPISGHKSVSWYQQVLGQGPQFIFQYYEKEERGRGNFPDRFSARQFPNYSSELNVNALLLGDSALYLCASSLGVLKRIAYGEQFFGPGTRLTVL.

This clonotype has only one observation. The V and J genes are TRBV28 and TRBJ2-1; D is perhaps TRBD2 (7 bases). V lost 6 bases and J lost 3, with 15 bases in between. The CDR3 loop spans 15 amino acids. CDR1 and CDR2 from the germline V gene are MDHEN and SYDVKM. The CDR3, as DNA: TGTGCCAGCAGGCAGGGGCGGGGGCTCTACAATGAGCAGTTCTTC. Its protein is CASRQGRGLYNEQFF.

V gene TRBV14 combines with J gene TRBJ2-1; D perhaps matches TRBD1 (5 bases). This CDR3 comprises 17 residues. Germline CDR1 SGHDN, CDR2 FVKESK. Trimming pared 4 bases from V and 1 base from J, leaving 17 bases between. CDR3 in amino acids: CASSPTVNRPSYNEQFF. CDR3 nucleotide sequence: TGTGCCAGCAGCCCAACAGTCAACAGGCCTTCCTACAATGAGCAGTTCTTC.

This clonotype showed up many times. The chain couples TRBV20-1 to TRBJ2-3; 9 bases map to TRBD1. Germline trimming cut 5 bases from V and 5 bases from J; bases unmatched to any gene: 5. Per the germline V gene, CDR1 is DFQATT and CDR2 is SNEGSKA (reference sequence). The CDR3 spans 13 residues. The CDR3 region has the DNA TGCAGTGCTCCGGGACAGGGTAGAGATACGCAGTATTTT. It encodes CSAPGQGRDTQYF.

V usage is TRBV5-1 and J usage is TRBJ2-2; tentatively, D is TRBD1 or TRBD2 (5 bases each). Trimming took 1 base from V and 3 from J, leaving 10 bases between them. Per germline, CDR1 SGHRS and CDR2 YFSETQ. CDR3 length: 15 residues. CDR3 sequence (DNA): TGCGCCAGCAGCTTGATTATGGGGGACACCGGGGAGCTGTTTTTT. Translating it yields CASSLIMGDTGELFF. The entire variable domain, with the rest obtained from reference TRBV5-1 and TRBJ2-2, is as follows: KAGVTQTPRYLIKTRGQQVTLSCSPISGHRSVSWYQQTPGQGLQFLFEYFSETQRNKGNFPGRFSGRQFSNSRSEMNVSTLELGDSALYLCASSLIMGDTGELFFGEGSRLTVL.

This clonotype has only a few counts. This chain joins TRBV12-3 or TRBV12-4 and TRBJ2-2; the D gene is possibly TRBD2 (7 bases). This CDR3 comprises 14 residues. V shed 7 bases and J shed 5 bases, with 14 bases lying between them. The CDR3 DNA reads TGTGCCAGCATGCGGGGGCGCGAAACCGGGGAGCTGTTTTTT. Translating gives CASMRGRETGELFF.

This clonotype was picked up a small number of times. The genes are TRBV9 and TRBJ2-1; D ambiguous. CDR1 is SGDLS and CDR2 is YYNGEE in the germline V gene. V shed 6 bases and J shed 5 bases, with 9 bases lying between them. The CDR3 loop spans 12 amino acids. CDR3 residues: CASTPDDNEQFF. In DNA, the CDR3 is TGTGCCAGCACCCCAGACGACAATGAGCAGTTCTTC.